This TCR beta chain is from a study of graft-versus-host responses after intestinal transplantation. Turning to the study itself: Grafts were multivisceral, liver-intestinal, or isolated intestinal. The recipients all started with anti-thymocyte globulin induction and then took tacrolimus and steroids for 3 to 4 years.

This clone showed up just once. Its cognate antigen is unknown. Profiling relied on immunoSEQ multiplex PCR, and the TCRdb table lists in-frame clones only, not all of them. The table records about 29,000 clones, around 92% of them present only once. V dropped 6 bases and J dropped 0; count of bases not matched to a gene: 11. Germline V lookup: CDR1 SEHNR, CDR2 FQNEAQ (reference sequence). The CDR3 totals 18 residues. Study-wide findings and caveats: Early declines in HvG clones that occurred post-transplant were associated with peak circulating GvH clone levels. GvH clones detected in recipient marrow included some appearing first in ileum or blood.

This clonotype originated in a human patient who received an intestinal transplant, so some T cells may come from the graft donor. This material consisted of PBMCs, taken about 65 days after intestinal transplant. The genes are TRBV7-9 and TRBJ2-1, with TRBD2 identical over 10 bases. The CDR3 here is CASSLTSGVTSSYNEQFF. The CDR3 DNA sequence: TGTGCCAGCAGTTTAACTAGCGGGGTTACAAGCTCCTACAATGAGCAGTTCTTC.